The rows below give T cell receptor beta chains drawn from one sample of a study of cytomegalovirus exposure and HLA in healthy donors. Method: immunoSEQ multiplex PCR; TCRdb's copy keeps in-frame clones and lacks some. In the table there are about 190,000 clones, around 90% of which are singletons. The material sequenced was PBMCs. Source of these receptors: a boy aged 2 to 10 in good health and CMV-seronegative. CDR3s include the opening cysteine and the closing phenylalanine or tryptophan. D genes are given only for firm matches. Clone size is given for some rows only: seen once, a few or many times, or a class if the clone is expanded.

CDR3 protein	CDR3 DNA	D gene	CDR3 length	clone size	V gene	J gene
CASRPTTSGYEQYF	TGCGCCAGCAGGCCTACGACTAGCGGCTACGAGCAGTACTTC	TRBD2	14	.	TRBV5-1	TRBJ2-7
CASSYPAGTGYDF	TGTGCCAGCAGTTATCCCGCCGGGACAGGGTATGACTTC	TRBD1	13	.	TRBV28	TRBJ2-5
CASKSGPMVNEQFF	TGTGCCAGCAAAAGCGGGCCAATGGTCAATGAGCAGTTCTTC	.	14	.	TRBV7-3	TRBJ2-1
CASSRGIGETQYF	TGTGCCAGCAGCAGGGGAATTGGGGAGACCCAGTACTTC	.	13	few	TRBV6-1	TRBJ2-5
CASSYGQASSYEQYF	TGCGCCAGCAGCTACGGACAGGCCAGCTCCTACGAGCAGTACTTC	TRBD1	15	.	TRBV5-1	TRBJ2-7
CASSHTLASHEQYF	TGTGCCAGTAGTCATACTCTAGCTTCCCACGAGCAGTACTTC	.	14	.	TRBV19	TRBJ2-7
CAISDRPYEQYF	TGTGCCATCAGTGACCGCCCCTACGAGCAGTACTTC	.	12	.	TRBV10-3	TRBJ2-7
CASSPNAGNTIYF	TGTGCCAGCAGTCCCAATGCGGGAAACACCATATATTTT	.	13	.	TRBV27	TRBJ1-3
CASNLDSQETQYF	TGCGCCAGCAACCTGGACAGCCAAGAGACCCAGTACTTC	.	13	.	TRBV5-1	TRBJ2-5
CASSLGGGLGTEAFF	TGCGCCAGCAGCTTGGGCGGGGGGCTGGGCACTGAAGCTTTCTTT	.	15	.	TRBV5-1	TRBJ1-1
CASSRTGQNIYGYTF	TGTGCCAGCAGCCGGACGGGACAGAATATCTATGGCTACACCTTC	TRBD1	15	.	TRBV14	TRBJ1-2
CASSLDRGRSGYEQYF	TGTGCCAGCAGCTTAGACAGGGGGAGGTCGGGGTACGAGCAGTACTTC	TRBD1	16	.	TRBV7-8	TRBJ2-7
CASWGRTDTQYF	TGTGCCAGCTGGGGCCGGACAGATACGCAGTATTTT	.	12	.	TRBV2	TRBJ2-3
CASSQVLAGDYEQYF	TGCGCCAGCAGCCAAGTCTTGGCGGGGGACTACGAGCAGTACTTC	TRBD2	15	.	TRBV4-1	TRBJ2-7
CASSETQAYSGNTIYF	TGTGCCAGCAGTGAAACCCAGGCCTACTCTGGAAACACCATATATTTT	.	16	few	TRBV6-1	TRBJ1-3
CASSRGVVAETQYF	TGTGCCAGCAGCCGGGGGGTGGTGGCGGAGACCCAGTACTTC	TRBD2	14	.	TRBV5-8	TRBJ2-5
CASSSRGWNTEAFF	TGTGCCAGCAGCTCCAGGGGTTGGAACACTGAAGCTTTCTTT	.	14	.	TRBV5-6	TRBJ1-1
CASSPGRVWEKLFF	TGTGCCAGCAGTCCAGGCAGGGTTTGGGAAAAACTGTTTTTT	.	14	.	TRBV27	TRBJ1-4
CASSRLDIKTTSVGELFF	TGTGCCAGCAGTCGACTAGACATTAAAACTACATCGGTCGGGGAGCTGTTTTTT	.	18	.	TRBV11-2	TRBJ2-2
CASSLKGPGTGELFF	TGCGCCAGCAGCTTAAAGGGGCCGGGCACCGGGGAGCTGTTTTTT	.	15	once	TRBV5-1	TRBJ2-2
CATSREGVMTEQFF	TGTGCCACCAGCAGAGAAGGGGTAATGACAGAGCAGTTCTTC	.	14	.	TRBV15	TRBJ2-1
CASSTNRGIYGYTF	TGTGCCAGCAGCACAAACAGGGGGATCTATGGCTACACCTTC	TRBD1	14	.	TRBV5-4	TRBJ1-2
CASSHRGGYEQYF	TGTGCCAGCAGCCACAGGGGCGGTTACGAGCAGTACTTC	TRBD1	13	.	TRBV27	TRBJ2-7
CASSQRTGGTEAFF	TGTGCCAGCAGTCAGAGAACAGGGGGGACTGAAGCTTTCTTT	TRBD1	14	.	TRBV6-5	TRBJ1-1
CASSFRVKGETQYF	TGTGCCAGCAGCTTCAGGGTAAAAGGGGAGACCCAGTACTTC	.	14	once	TRBV11-2	TRBJ2-5
CASSLNVGVESNSPLHF	TGTGCCAGCAGCTTGAACGTCGGTGTTGAGTCTAACTCACCCCTCCACTTT	.	17	.	TRBV5-4	TRBJ1-6
CAIQRGSRPQHF	TGTGCCATCCAGCGGGGGTCACGGCCCCAGCATTTT	.	12	few	TRBV28	TRBJ1-5
CASSGGGGSVYEQYF	TGTGCCAGCAGCGGGGGGGGAGGGTCGGTGTACGAGCAGTACTTC	TRBD2	15	.	TRBV9	TRBJ2-7